This entry lists 8 T cell receptor beta chains sequenced from one sample in a study of PD-1 blockade in classical Hodgkin lymphoma. Measured with immunoSEQ multiplex PCR; TCRdb has only the in-frame clones, and not every one. The table lists some 90,000 clones, around 90% of them singletons. Brentuximab vedotin exposure varied, and every patient relapsed after autologous stem cell transplantation. This sample comprised peripheral blood mononuclear cells (PBMCs), obtained before the second cycle of nivolumab. The receptors originated from a human donor with classical Hodgkin lymphoma.

J is TRBJ1-3 and V is TRBV28, with D maybe TRBD1 (5 bases). The germline V and J ends were trimmed by 2 bases and 8 bases, with 10 bases remaining between them. Germline V gene lookup returns CDR1 MDHEN and CDR2 SYDVKM. The CDR3 spans 13 residues. The CDR3: CASSLGAGDTIYF. CDR3 DNA: TGTGCCAGCAGTTTAGGGGCGGGGGACACCATATATTTT.

The chain recombines TRBV5-1 with TRBJ1-1; unclear D gene. The V end lost 4 bases, the J end lost 3 bases, and 13 bases lay between the germline ends. Germline assignment: CDR1 SGHRS and CDR2 YFSETQ. CDR3 length: 14 residues. The DNA for the CDR3 is TGCGCCAGCAGCCCCCGAGGGAGTTACACTGAAGCTTTCTTT. It codes for CASSPRGSYTEAFF. The full variable domain, its missing parts supplied by reference TRBV5-1 and TRBJ1-1, is KAGVTQTPRYLIKTRGQQVTLSCSPISGHRSVSWYQQTPGQGLQFLFEYFSETQRNKGNFPGRFSGRQFSNSRSEMNVSTLELGDSALYLCASSPRGSYTEAFFGQGTRLTVV.

The gene calls are TRBV6-5 and TRBJ2-6; a weak D match, TRBD2 (5 bases). Germline V gives CDR1 MNHEY, CDR2 SVGAGI. This CDR3 spans 14 amino acids. V lost 6 bases and J 6 bases, leaving 12 bases between the germline ends. The CDR3 protein is CASRRGLEANVLTF. Here the CDR3 DNA reads TGTGCCAGCAGGCGAGGGCTTGAGGCCAACGTCCTGACTTTC.

In DNA form, the CDR3 reads TGTGCCAGCAGTGCCGTAGCGGGAGGGACCTACAATGAGCAGTTCTTC. Translating it yields CASSAVAGGTYNEQFF. The genes are TRBV6-4 and TRBJ2-1; 11 positions match TRBD2. Trimming at V came to 4 bases and at J to 2 bases, leaving 4 bases not matched to a gene. Germline V gives CDR1 MRHNA, CDR2 SNTAGT. The CDR3 length is 16 residues.

This chain joins TRBV27 and TRBJ2-7, with D tentatively TRBD2 (6 bases). Germline V lookup: CDR1 MNHEY, CDR2 SMNVEV (reference sequence). V lost 2 bases and J lost 0, with 8 bases in between. The length of the CDR3 is 14 residues. The DNA for the CDR3 is TGTGCCAGCAGTTTAGCGGGAATCTCCTACGAGCAGTACTTC. This codes for CASSLAGISYEQYF.

The chain has TRBV5-4 and TRBJ2-1; tentatively, D is TRBD2 (6 bases). Trimming took off 0 bases at V and 1 base at J, with 14 bases between the two ends. CDR1 and CDR2 (germline): SGHNT, YYREEE (reference sequence). CDR3 length: 17 residues. The DNA for the CDR3 is TGTGCCAGCAGCTTGGGCGGTTGGAGGGTATCCTACAATGAGCAGTTCTTC. This sequence encodes CASSLGGWRVSYNEQFF.

This clone has only a few counts. The V gene is TRBV30, the J gene TRBJ1-1; the D is unclear. The CDR3 sequence is 11 residues long. The germline V gene encodes CDR1 GTSNPN and CDR2 SVGIG (reference sequence). With 3 bases removed from V and 8 bases from J, the gap between germline ends came to 10 bases. This chain's CDR3 is CAWRRMGEAFF. In nucleotides, the CDR3 is TGTGCCTGGAGACGAATGGGAGAAGCTTTCTTT.

The CDR3 DNA follows: TGCGCCAGCAGCTTGGTTCCGCGACAGAGATCAACTAATGAAAAACTGTTTTTT. It yields the protein CASSLVPRQRSTNEKLFF. The chain joins TRBV5-1 to TRBJ1-4; possibly TRBD1 for D (5 bases). Germline V gene sequence: CDR1 SGHRS, CDR2 YFSETQ. Trimming took off 0 bases at V and 0 bases at J, with 15 bases between the two ends. CDR3 length: 18 residues.